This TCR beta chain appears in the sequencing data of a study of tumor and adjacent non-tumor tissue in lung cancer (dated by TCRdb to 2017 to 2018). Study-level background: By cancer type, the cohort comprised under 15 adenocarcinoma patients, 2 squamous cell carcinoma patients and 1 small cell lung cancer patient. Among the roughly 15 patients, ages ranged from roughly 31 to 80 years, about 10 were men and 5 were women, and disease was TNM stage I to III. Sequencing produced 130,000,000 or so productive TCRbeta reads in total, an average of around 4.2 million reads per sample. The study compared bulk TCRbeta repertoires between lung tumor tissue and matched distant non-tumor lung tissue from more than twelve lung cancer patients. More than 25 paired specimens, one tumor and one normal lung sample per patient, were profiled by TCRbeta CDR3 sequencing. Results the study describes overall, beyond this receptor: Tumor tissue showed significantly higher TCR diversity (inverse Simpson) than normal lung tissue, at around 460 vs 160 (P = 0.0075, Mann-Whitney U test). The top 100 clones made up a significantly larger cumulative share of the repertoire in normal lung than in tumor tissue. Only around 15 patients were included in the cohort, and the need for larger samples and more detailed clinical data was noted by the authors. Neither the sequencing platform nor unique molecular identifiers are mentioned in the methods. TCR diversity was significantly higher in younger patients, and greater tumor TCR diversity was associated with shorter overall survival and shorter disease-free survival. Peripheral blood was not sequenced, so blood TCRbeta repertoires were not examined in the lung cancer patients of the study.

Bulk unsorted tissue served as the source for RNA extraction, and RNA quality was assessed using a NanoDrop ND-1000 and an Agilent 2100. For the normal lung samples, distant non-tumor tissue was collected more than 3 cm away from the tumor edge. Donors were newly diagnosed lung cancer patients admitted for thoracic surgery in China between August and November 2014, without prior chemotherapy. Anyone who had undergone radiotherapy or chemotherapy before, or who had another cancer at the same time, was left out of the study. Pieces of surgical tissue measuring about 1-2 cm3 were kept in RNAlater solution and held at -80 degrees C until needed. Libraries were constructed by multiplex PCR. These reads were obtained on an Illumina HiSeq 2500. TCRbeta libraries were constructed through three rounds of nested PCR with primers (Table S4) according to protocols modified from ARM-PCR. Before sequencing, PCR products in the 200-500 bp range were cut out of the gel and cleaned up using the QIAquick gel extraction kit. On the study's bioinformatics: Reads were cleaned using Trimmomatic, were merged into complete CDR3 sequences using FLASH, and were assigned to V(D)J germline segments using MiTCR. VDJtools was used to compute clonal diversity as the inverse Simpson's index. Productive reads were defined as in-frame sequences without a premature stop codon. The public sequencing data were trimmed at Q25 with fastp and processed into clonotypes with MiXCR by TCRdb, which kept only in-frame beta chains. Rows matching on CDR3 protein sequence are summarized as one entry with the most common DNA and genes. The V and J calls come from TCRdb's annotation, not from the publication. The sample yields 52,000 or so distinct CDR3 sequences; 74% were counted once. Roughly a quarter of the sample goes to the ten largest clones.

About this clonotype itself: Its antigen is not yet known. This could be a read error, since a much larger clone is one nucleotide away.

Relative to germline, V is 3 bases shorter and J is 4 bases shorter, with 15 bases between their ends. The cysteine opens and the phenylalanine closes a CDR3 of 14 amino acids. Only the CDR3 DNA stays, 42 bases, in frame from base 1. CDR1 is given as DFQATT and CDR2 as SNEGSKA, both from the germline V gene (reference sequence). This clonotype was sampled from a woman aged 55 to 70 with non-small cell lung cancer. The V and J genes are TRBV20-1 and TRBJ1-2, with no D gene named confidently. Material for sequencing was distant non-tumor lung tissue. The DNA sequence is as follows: TGCAGTGCTAGGCCCCCGGGAGAGGGCTATGGCTACACCTTC. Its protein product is CSARPPGEGYGYTF.